A selection of T cell receptor beta chains follows, all from one sample in a study of shared clonotypes between healthy human individuals. TCRdb's table, derived via immunoSEQ multiplex PCR, lists solely in-frame clones and lacks some. Counted here are around 2.3 million clones, approximately 94% occurring once; the ten biggest clones make up roughly 0.13%. Sequenced input: naive CD4+ T cells sorted from blood. These receptors came from a man aged 18 to 29 in good health. Both conserved end residues are trimmed from each CDR3. The order of the fields is V gene, J gene, CDR3 protein.

v_gene: TRBV29-1; j_gene: TRBJ2-5; CDR3aa: SVAGQETQY
v_gene: TRBV2; j_gene: TRBJ1-1; CDR3aa: ASSLARQEAF
v_gene: TRBV10-2; j_gene: TRBJ1-4; CDR3aa: ASSESGPNEKLF
v_gene: TRBV7-2; j_gene: TRBJ2-3; CDR3aa: ASSLVSPGGSDTQY
v_gene: TRBV6-1; j_gene: TRBJ2-2; CDR3aa: ASSGTGAIGELF
v_gene: TRBV7-9; j_gene: TRBJ1-4; CDR3aa: ASSLGRDEKLF
v_gene: TRBV9; j_gene: TRBJ1-5; CDR3aa: ASSLEGEGQPQH
v_gene: TRBV27; j_gene: TRBJ2-3; CDR3aa: ASSLSRTSSVDTQY
v_gene: TRBV5-1; j_gene: TRBJ2-3; CDR3aa: ASSLGGSTISTDTQY
v_gene: TRBV6-1; j_gene: TRBJ1-5; CDR3aa: ASSEPRDQILYSNQPQH
v_gene: TRBV6-5; j_gene: TRBJ1-5; CDR3aa: ASSYETGLSNQPQH
v_gene: TRBV6-1; j_gene: TRBJ1-1; CDR3aa: ASSGNRGRTEAF
v_gene: TRBV5-1; j_gene: TRBJ2-3; CDR3aa: ASSLTSGSPLDTQY
v_gene: TRBV7-7; j_gene: TRBJ2-5; CDR3aa: ASSPAGEYQETQY
v_gene: TRBV6-1; j_gene: TRBJ2-7; CDR3aa: ASPLGQGAGYEQY
v_gene: TRBV6-1; j_gene: TRBJ1-3; CDR3aa: ASSEVYGLAGNTIY
v_gene: TRBV5-1; j_gene: TRBJ2-7; CDR3aa: ASSSILAGEDHEQY
v_gene: TRBV7-9; j_gene: TRBJ2-5; CDR3aa: ASSLAFRGGETQY
v_gene: TRBV29-1; j_gene: TRBJ1-2; CDR3aa: SVAGTANYGYT
v_gene: TRBV5-1; j_gene: TRBJ2-5; CDR3aa: ASSLGGTGLAKQETQY
v_gene: TRBV30; j_gene: TRBJ2-3; CDR3aa: AWSVPRTSTDTQY